The clone carrying this T cell receptor beta chain was counted at least ten times. The antigen remains undetermined. This entry is derived from a study of neurological immune-mediated disorders. Overall study results and limits: None of the CDR3 amino acid sequences found in expanded clones was shared across subjects. This suggests that the TCR-beta repertoires were private in all groups.

TCRdb reanalysed the 5' RACE reads using MiXCR and keeps one entry per CDR3 protein. Counted here are about 59,000 distinct CDR3 sequences, 12% occurring once; the ten biggest clones make up approximately 11%. Trimming pared 4 bases from V and 0 bases from J, leaving 11 bases between. Germline CDR1 is LGHDT and CDR2 is YNNKEL (reference sequence). This CDR3 has 15 amino acids. From 2 million PBMCs stored at -80 C, the unsorted libraries were generated. The TCR was taken from a woman aged 55-69 years with HTLV-1-associated myelopathy (HAM/TSP). This chain connects TRBV3-1 to TRBJ2-3; possible D gene TRBD2, 6 bases. Sequencing was carried out using PBMCs. The CDR3, as DNA: TGTGCCAGCAGCCCGTTGGGGGGAAGCACAGATACGCAGTATTTT. This codes for CASSPLGGSTDTQYF.